This entry lists 24 T cell receptor beta chains sequenced from one sample in a study of T cells in narcolepsy. Measured with immunoSEQ multiplex PCR; TCRdb has only the in-frame clones, and not every one. The sample shows around 30,000 clones, roughly 77% of them seen only once. Specimen: memory (CD45RA-) CD4+ T cells from blood. Receptor source: a human donor in good health.

A single count supports this clone. The genes are TRBV10-3 and TRBJ1-3; TRBD1 agrees at 8 bases. V shed 3 bases and J 0 bases; nucleotides not matched to a gene: 7. CDR3 length: 17 residues. CDR1 is ENHRY, CDR2 SYGVKD, per germline. The CDR3 DNA reads as TGTGCCATCAGTGATCGGACAGGGTTGAACTCTGGAAACACCATATATTTT. It specifies CAISDRTGLNSGNTIYF.

J is TRBJ2-3 and V is TRBV9; D not resolved. The V gene lost 4 bases and the J gene lost 3 bases, with 12 bases spanning the gap. Germline CDR1 reads SGDLS; CDR2 reads YYNGEE. The CDR3 is 14 residues long. CDR3 in amino acids: CASSSRPPTDTQYF. As DNA, the CDR3 is TGTGCCAGCAGCTCTCGCCCCCCGACAGATACGCAGTATTTT.

This chain joins TRBV7-2 and TRBJ2-2, with D possibly being TRBD1 (5 bases). V shed 5 bases and J shed 5 bases, with 12 bases lying between them. Germline V gene sequence: CDR1 SGHTA, CDR2 FQGNSA. The CDR3 consists of 14 residues. DNA of the CDR3: TGTGCCAGCAGCCTCATCAGGGTAACCGGGGAGCTGTTTTTT. Encoded protein: CASSLIRVTGELFF.

The CDR3 reads CSVGDWGQPQHF. For the CDR3, the DNA is TGCAGCGTTGGAGACTGGGGTCAGCCCCAGCATTTT. V gene TRBV29-1 combines with J gene TRBJ1-5; D gene ambiguous. Deletions cut 4 bases from V and 6 bases from J, with 10 bases between. Germline CDR1 and CDR2: SQVTM and ANQGSEA. The CDR3 sequence is 12 residues long. The full variable domain, its missing parts supplied by reference TRBV29-1 and TRBJ1-5, is SAVISQKPSRDICQRGTSLTIQCQVDSQVTMMFWYRQQPGQSLTLIATANQGSEATYESGFVIDKFPISRPNLTFSTLTVSNMSPEDSSIYLCSVGDWGQPQHFGDGTRLSIL.

The gene calls are TRBV6-1 and TRBJ1-5; D not certain. V lost 1 base to trimming and J lost 4 bases, with 11 bases between them. Per germline, CDR1 MNHNS and CDR2 SASEGT. CDR3 length: 15 residues. This chain's CDR3 is CASSEGPGPNQPQHF. CDR3 DNA: TGTGCCAGCAGTGAAGGACCCGGCCCAAATCAGCCCCAGCATTTT.

This clone was detected a few times. The chain carries TRBV28 and TRBJ1-2, with TRBD1 as a possible D gene (5 bases). The V end was cut by 8 bases, the J end by 0 bases, with 13 bases between. The CDR3 contains 14 residues. CDR1 and CDR2 from the germline V gene are MDHEN and SYDVKM. The CDR3 coding sequence is TGTGCCAGCGTGGGACGTCCAGCTAACTATGGCTACACCTTC. Protein product: CASVGRPANYGYTF.

The chain joins TRBV18 to TRBJ2-7, with TRBD2 matching 9 bases. Germline loops: CDR1 KGHSH, CDR2 LQKENI. This CDR3 has 15 residues. The V segment lost 3 bases and the J segment 6 bases; nucleotides outside the gene matches: 9. The CDR3 protein is CASSPAGGPRGEQYF. In DNA form, the CDR3 reads TGTGCCAGCTCACCTGCGGGAGGGCCCCGGGGCGAGCAGTACTTC.

This clone was counted once. This sequence joins TRBV6-5 and TRBJ1-4, with a weak D call TRBD1 (6 bases). The V end was cut by 6 bases, the J end by 4 bases, with 15 bases between. CDR1 and CDR2 from the germline V gene are MNHEY and SVGAGI. The CDR3 is 15 amino acids. This CDR3 reads CASRVGGGFNEKLFF. The CDR3 DNA reads TGTGCCAGCAGGGTGGGGGGCGGATTTAATGAAAAACTGTTTTTT.

The chain combines TRBV13 with TRBJ2-5, with D hard to call. This CDR3 is built from 14 residues. Germline CDR1 reads PRHDT; CDR2 reads FYEKMQ (reference sequence). Trimming took 8 bases from V and 1 from J, leaving 14 bases between them. The CDR3 reads CASQQDPFQETQYF. The CDR3 DNA reads as TGTGCCAGCCAGCAGGACCCTTTCCAAGAGACCCAGTACTTC. The variable domain in full, completed from reference TRBV13 and TRBJ2-5, reads AAGVIQSPRHLIKEKRETATLKCYPIPRHDTVYWYQQGPGQDPQFLISFYEKMQSDKGSIPDRFSAQQFSDYHSELNMSSLELGDSALYFCASQQDPFQETQYFGPGTRLLVL.

The V and J genes are TRBV2 and TRBJ1-1; D not certain. The V end was cut by 2 bases, the J end by 1 base, with 11 bases between. This CDR3 region has 15 residues. CDR1 is SNHLY, CDR2 FYNNEI, per germline. The CDR3 nucleotides are TGTGCCAGCAGTGAAAGCGGGGTTTGGAACACTGAAGCTTTCTTT. Translation gives CASSESGVWNTEAFF.

J is TRBJ1-1 and V is TRBV14; D possibly corresponds to TRBD1 (5 bases). Germline loops: CDR1 SGHDN, CDR2 FVKESK. V dropped 0 bases and J dropped 3 bases, with 14 bases sitting between them. This CDR3 is 16 amino acids long. The CDR3 loop reads CASSQDPAGRYTEAFF. The DNA for the CDR3 is TGTGCCAGCAGCCAAGATCCGGCAGGGCGGTACACTGAAGCTTTCTTT.

The rearrangement joins TRBV19 to TRBJ2-3; a weak D match, TRBD2 (6 bases). Trimming cost V 1 base and J 5 bases, with 10 bases left between them. CDR3 length: 14 amino acids. Germline-derived CDR1 and CDR2 are LNHDA and SQIVND (reference sequence). DNA for the CDR3: TGTGCCAGTAGTATAGCGGGAGCGGGAGATACGCAGTATTTT. Protein product: CASSIAGAGDTQYF. The entire variable domain, with the rest obtained from reference TRBV19 and TRBJ2-3, is as follows: DGGITQSPKYLFRKEGQNVTLSCEQNLNHDAMYWYRQDPGQGLRLIYYSQIVNDFQKGDIAEGYSVSREKKESFPLTVTSAQKNPTAFYLCASSIAGAGDTQYFGPGTRLTVL.

This rearrangement joins TRBV12-2 to TRBJ2-4; TRBD1, the D gene given by the table, was not confirmed from the DNA. TRBV12-2 has pseudogene status. The CDR3 sequence is 16 residues long. For the CDR3, the DNA is TGTGCAAGTCGCTTAGTCACCGGGACAACTAAAAACATTCAGTACTTC. This translates into CASRLVTGTTKNIQYF.

The chain joins TRBV5-6 to TRBJ1-6; D is perhaps TRBD1 (5 bases). The V end was cut by 2 bases, the J end by 7 bases, with 16 bases between. Germline V gene sequence: CDR1 SGHDT, CDR2 YYEEEE. CDR3 length equals 16 residues. DNA for the CDR3: TGTGCCAGCAGCTTCAACGGGATGGGGGACAATTCACCCCTCCACTTT. Its protein is CASSFNGMGDNSPLHF.

The chain is built from TRBV30 and TRBJ2-2, with 11 bases identical to TRBD2. V dropped 0 bases and J dropped 7; count of bases not matched to a gene: 16. The CDR3 consists of 19 residues. Germline loops: CDR1 GTSNPN, CDR2 SVGIG (reference sequence). CDR3 residues: CAWSVRGSGRAKEGGELFF. The CDR3 DNA sequence: TGTGCCTGGAGTGTACGGGGTAGCGGGAGGGCCAAGGAGGGCGGGGAGCTGTTTTTT.

The rearrangement joins TRBV29-1 to TRBJ2-5; 8 bases align to TRBD1. The DNA end lines up better with TRBJ2-7; the J call may be wrong. The CDR3 has 14 amino acids. From germline, CDR1 is SQVTM and CDR2 ANQGSEA. The CDR3 loop reads CSVVPGGSPYEQYF. As DNA, the CDR3 is TGCAGCGTTGTTCCAGGGGGCTCACCCTACGAGCAGTACTTC.

V gene TRBV5-5 combines with J gene TRBJ1-2; a weak D match, TRBD1 (5 bases). V was shortened by 4 bases and J by 8 bases, with 21 bases between the two germline ends. The CDR3 totals 15 residues. CDR1 and CDR2 (germline): SGHKS, YYEKEE (reference sequence). The CDR3, as DNA: TGTGCCAGCAGCCGGGATACGAATATGCAGGGCGGCTACACCTTC. Translation: CASSRDTNMQGGYTF.

The chain carries TRBV2 and TRBJ2-1; TRBD2 is a possible D gene (5 bases). Trimming pared 4 bases from V and 2 bases from J, leaving 12 bases between. The CDR3 has 15 residues. The V gene's germline CDR1 is SNHLY and CDR2 FYNNEI. CDR3 protein: CASSGAGVTYNEQFF. In DNA, the CDR3 is TGTGCCAGCAGTGGGGCGGGCGTCACCTACAATGAGCAGTTCTTC.

The sample holds one count of this clone. The J gene is TRBJ1-1, the V gene TRBV30, with D unresolved. The CDR3 runs to 13 residues. Trimming pared 0 bases from V and 4 bases from J, leaving 9 bases between. Germline values: CDR1 GTSNPN, CDR2 SVGIG (reference sequence). CDR3 loop: CAWSVHESTEAFF. CDR3 bases: TGTGCCTGGAGTGTACACGAGTCCACTGAAGCTTTCTTT. The whole variable domain, remainder taken from reference TRBV30 and TRBJ1-1, is SQTIHQWPATLVQPVGSPLSLECTVEGTSNPNLYWYRQAAGRGLQLLFYSVGIGQISSEVPQNLSASRPQDRQFILSSKKLLLSDSGFYLCAWSVHESTEAFFGQGTRLTVV.

V gene TRBV30 combines with J gene TRBJ2-2; 7 bases match TRBD2. V lost 2 bases and J lost 0; bases outside the gene matches: 6. The CDR3 runs to 16 residues. The germline V gene has CDR1 GTSNPN and CDR2 SVGIG (reference sequence). CDR3 sequence reads: CAWSSLAAPNTGELFF. The CDR3 nucleotides read TGTGCCTGGAGTAGTCTAGCGGCCCCGAACACCGGGGAGCTGTTTTTT. The full variable domain, in which reference TRBV30 and TRBJ2-2 provide the parts outside the CDR3, is SQTIHQWPATLVQPVGSPLSLECTVEGTSNPNLYWYRQAAGRGLQLLFYSVGIGQISSEVPQNLSASRPQDRQFILSSKKLLLSDSGFYLCAWSSLAAPNTGELFFGEGSRLTVL.

V gene TRBV27 combines with J gene TRBJ1-5; 7 nucleotides line up with TRBD1. This CDR3 spans 18 amino acids. V lost 6 bases to trimming and J lost 0 bases; unmatched junction nucleotides: 14. Germline CDR1 MNHEY, CDR2 SMNVEV (reference sequence). CDR3 loop: CASSRRGDRESSNQPQHF. In DNA form, the CDR3 reads TGTGCCAGCAGCCGAAGGGGAGACAGGGAAAGTAGCAATCAGCCCCAGCATTTT.

The chain uses TRBV2 and TRBJ1-2; possibly TRBD1 for D (6 bases). Germline CDR1 reads SNHLY; CDR2 reads FYNNEI. V lost 4 bases and J lost 4, with 13 bases in between. The CDR3 runs 14 residues. CDR3: CASSGDTTSYGYTF. CDR3 nucleotide sequence: TGTGCCAGCAGTGGGGACACCACTAGCTATGGCTACACCTTC.

The chain carries TRBV5-6 and TRBJ1-3; D possibly corresponds to TRBD1 (5 bases). The CDR3 runs to 15 residues. CDR1 and CDR2 from the germline V gene are SGHDT and YYEEEE. Between the trimmed V and J ends, which lost 4 bases and 2 bases, there was a span of 13 bases. The CDR3 DNA reads as TGTGCCAGCAGCGGCCCCACGGGGGCTGGAAACACCATATATTTT. This encodes CASSGPTGAGNTIYF.

The chain couples TRBV30 to TRBJ1-1; 10 bases are a match to TRBD1. V gave up 3 bases and J gave up 4 bases; unmatched junction bases: 2. The CDR3 runs to 13 residues. Germline values: CDR1 GTSNPN, CDR2 SVGIG (reference sequence). The CDR3, as DNA: TGTGCCTGGAGCAGGACAGGGGGCACTGAAGCTTTCTTT. This encodes CAWSRTGGTEAFF.